Here is one T cell receptor beta chain with its context. This clone's antigen is unknown. Base qualities are not recorded, but no much larger clone differs from it by a single base. Preparation of the library involved the immunoSEQ multiplex PCR assay. Not all clones reach the TCRdb copy of this immuneACCESS table, which keeps in-frame sequences only. Checked studies attribute under half of the gap to unresolved V genes and leave the rest unexplained. This sample lists more than 25,000 clones; around 91% were detected once. Of the sample, 9.5% to 10% falls within the top ten clones. The sample comes from a study of preoperative IRX-2 immunotherapy in early breast cancer (dated by TCRdb to between 2018 and 2021). The sample's treatment or condition label is to be understood as: preoperative locoregional IRX-2 cytokine immunotherapy. The samples were obtained from a phase Ib study that tested preoperative, locoregional IRX-2 cytokine immunotherapy meant to prime immune responses. Patients with early-stage breast cancer who were given IRX-2 before surgery served as donors.

This specimen was collected from a patient treated with IRX-2 immunotherapy. This TCR came from a human donor with breast cancer.

The DNA is TGTGCCAGCAGCCCCGTGGGGGGGTCGACCAATGAGCAGTTCTTC. Its amino acids are CASSPVGGSTNEQFF. The V and J segments used are TRBV27 and TRBJ2-1, with 7 central nucleotides matching TRBD2. The CDR3 contains 15 residues, cysteine and phenylalanine counted. Left in the record is the CDR3 DNA by itself, 45 bases read in frame from the first base. CDR1 MNHEY and CDR2 SMNVEV are derived from the germline V gene (reference sequence). V loses 6 bases at its end and J loses 6 bases; junction bases beyond the gene matches: 11.